Presented here are 14 T cell receptor beta chains from one specimen sequenced in a study of cytomegalovirus exposure and HLA in healthy donors. Primers for the PCR totalled 60 Vbeta and 13 Jbeta. Profiling relied on immunoSEQ multiplex PCR, and the TCRdb table lists in-frame clones only, not all of them. The data show 190,000 or so clones, 75% to 85% seen once. The sample taken for sequencing was PBMCs. The receptor source for this set is a boy aged 5-17 years in good health and CMV-seronegative.

V gene TRBV9 combines with J gene TRBJ1-2; D gene ambiguous. Trimming removed 0 bases at V and 6 bases at J, with 9 bases between. Germline V CDR1 and CDR2: SGDLS, YYNGEE. The CDR3 extends over 13 amino acids. In nucleotides, the CDR3 is TGTGCCAGCAGCGTAGAAGTCGGGGATGGCTACACCTTC. This encodes CASSVEVGDGYTF.

The chain recombines TRBV4-2 with TRBJ2-3; no firm D call. The V end was cut by 0 bases, the J end by 3 bases, with 10 bases between. The CDR3 has 15 residues. Germline V gene lookup returns CDR1 LGHNA and CDR2 YNFKEQ. The CDR3 region is CASSQDRGWTDTQYF. The CDR3 region has the DNA TGTGCCAGCAGCCAAGATAGAGGTTGGACAGATACGCAGTATTTT.

The chain has TRBV25-1 and TRBJ1-1, with 7 positions matching TRBD1. This CDR3 is 15 amino acids long. V lost 7 bases, J lost 5 bases, and 13 bases stayed unmatched. CDR1 MGHDK and CDR2 SYGVNS come from the germline V gene. The DNA for the CDR3 is TGTGCCAGCATCCCGACGGGGACAGTGACGACTGAAGCTTTCTTT. As protein: CASIPTGTVTTEAFF.

This rearrangement joins TRBV5-6 to TRBJ1-1; 7 nucleotides agree with TRBD1. CDR1 and CDR2 from the germline V gene are SGHDT and YYEEEE. This CDR3 region has 13 residues. Losses at the gene ends were 4 bases for V and 3 bases for J; bases not matched to a gene: 3. In DNA form, the CDR3 reads TGTGCCAGCAGCGGGACAGCCCACACTGAAGCTTTCTTT. Translation gives CASSGTAHTEAFF.

This chain uses TRBV5-3 with TRBJ1-1; D remains unclear. TRBV5-3 is sorted into the ORF group, with uncertain function. With 3 bases removed from V and 0 bases from J, the gap between germline ends came to 9 bases. The CDR3 extends over 14 amino acids. The DNA of the CDR3 is TGTGCCAGAAGCTCCCCGCAGTTGAACACTGAAGCTTTCTTT. As protein: CARSSPQLNTEAFF.

This sequence joins TRBV28 and TRBJ2-7; TRBD2 matches 8 bases. Per the germline V gene, CDR1 is MDHEN and CDR2 is SYDVKM. V lost 5 bases, J lost 5 bases, and 11 bases stayed unmatched. This CDR3 is built from 15 residues. The CDR3 protein is CASSPTSGSRNEQYF. In DNA, the CDR3 is TGTGCCAGCAGTCCTACCAGCGGGAGTCGAAACGAGCAGTACTTC.

The chain carries TRBV19 and TRBJ2-4; 7 bases align to TRBD2. This CDR3 contains 19 residues. The ends lost 5 bases at V and 7 bases at J; junction bases unmatched: 23. CDR1 and CDR2 from the germline V gene are LNHDA and SQIVND (reference sequence). CDR3 in DNA: TGTGCCAGTAGTTTACAGTCCCCGACTATTGGGGGAGGGCCGAACATTCAGTACTTC. Protein sequence: CASSLQSPTIGGGPNIQYF.

The chain uses TRBV11-2 and TRBJ2-5; TRBD2 agrees at 7 bases. Per the germline V gene, CDR1 is SGHAT and CDR2 is FQNNGV. After removal of 2 bases from V and 2 bases from J, the junction contained 11 bases not matched to a gene. This CDR3 is built from 17 residues. The CDR3 DNA reads as TGTGCCAGCAGCTTAAAACTGATCGCTAGCGGACAAGAGACCCAGTACTTC. Protein: CASSLKLIASGQETQYF.

The CDR3 region has the DNA TGTGCCAGCACCCCTGGAGATAAAGGAACAGATACGCAGTATTTT. Translating gives CASTPGDKGTDTQYF. The V and J genes are TRBV28 and TRBJ2-3; no clear D. Trimming removed 7 bases at V and 3 bases at J, with 17 bases between. CDR3 length equals 15 residues. Looked up from germline, CDR1 is MDHEN and CDR2 is SYDVKM.

The chain recombines TRBV6-5 with TRBJ1-2; 12 positions agree with TRBD1. From germline, CDR1 is MNHEY and CDR2 SVGAGI. The CDR3 runs 15 residues. The V gene end was trimmed by 6 bases and the J gene end by 7 bases; junction bases not matched to a gene: 9. This chain's CDR3 is CASRGTGGAWSGYTF. The CDR3, as DNA: TGTGCCAGCAGGGGGACAGGGGGCGCCTGGAGTGGCTACACCTTC.

This chain uses TRBV5-1 with TRBJ2-5; D possibly corresponds to TRBD2 (5 bases). The CDR3 has 14 residues. V was clipped by 0 bases and J by 3 bases, with 9 bases between them. Per the germline V gene, CDR1 is SGHRS and CDR2 is YFSETQ. The CDR3 reads CASSLDTGKETQYF. The CDR3 coding sequence is TGCGCCAGCAGCTTGGACACGGGGAAAGAGACCCAGTACTTC.

J is TRBJ2-7 and V is TRBV10-3; 10 bases map to TRBD2. Germline assignment: CDR1 ENHRY and CDR2 SYGVKD. The CDR3 has 14 residues. The J segment lost 2 bases and the V segment lost 10 bases, leaving 8 bases of the junction unmatched. CDR3 bases: TGTGCCACTCAAGCGGGGGGGATTACCTACGAGCAGTACTTC. This encodes CATQAGGITYEQYF.

The chain recombines TRBV5-4 with TRBJ2-1, with TRBD1 matching over 8 bases. The CDR3 has 14 residues. The germline V gene has CDR1 SGHNT and CDR2 YYREEE (reference sequence). Unmatched junction bases numbered 6, after V lost 0 bases and J lost 10 bases. CDR3 coding DNA: TGTGCCAGCAGCTTGGGACAGGGGATAGGCGAGCAGTTCTTC. Encoded protein: CASSLGQGIGEQFF.

The chain joins TRBV5-1 to TRBJ1-1; no firm D call. CDR1 and CDR2 (germline): SGHRS, YFSETQ. This CDR3 comprises 14 residues. Deletions cut 1 base from V and 1 base from J, with 8 bases between. CDR3: CASSLTPPNTEAFF. CDR3 in DNA: TGCGCCAGCAGCTTGACACCTCCGAACACTGAAGCTTTCTTT.